This T cell receptor (beta chain) was captured by sequencing in a study of blood T cell repertoires in COVID-19. Overall study context: Donors in the United States, Italy and Spain gave samples during acute or convalescent COVID-19.

As processed by the authors: Nucleated cell counts were estimated from reference gene primer amplification. The protocol was immunoSEQ multiplex PCR, while the TCRdb copy is restricted to in-frame clones and leaves out a portion. That table is the source of V, J and clone size, and D and trimming were worked out from the DNA. The repertoire has some 290,000 clones, about 86% of them found once; the top ten carry under 3%. V lost 4 bases, J lost 0 bases, and 9 bases lay in between. Germline V gene data show CDR1 as MGHRA and CDR2 as YSYEKL. The CDR3 length is 14 residues. Source material: peripheral blood. This clonotype originated in a woman aged 55 to 70 with active or convalescent COVID-19. J is TRBJ2-5 and V is TRBV4-1; no firm D call. In DNA form, the CDR3 reads TGCGCCAGCAGCCGTCAACATTACCAAGAGACCCAGTACTTC. This encodes CASSRQHYQETQYF.